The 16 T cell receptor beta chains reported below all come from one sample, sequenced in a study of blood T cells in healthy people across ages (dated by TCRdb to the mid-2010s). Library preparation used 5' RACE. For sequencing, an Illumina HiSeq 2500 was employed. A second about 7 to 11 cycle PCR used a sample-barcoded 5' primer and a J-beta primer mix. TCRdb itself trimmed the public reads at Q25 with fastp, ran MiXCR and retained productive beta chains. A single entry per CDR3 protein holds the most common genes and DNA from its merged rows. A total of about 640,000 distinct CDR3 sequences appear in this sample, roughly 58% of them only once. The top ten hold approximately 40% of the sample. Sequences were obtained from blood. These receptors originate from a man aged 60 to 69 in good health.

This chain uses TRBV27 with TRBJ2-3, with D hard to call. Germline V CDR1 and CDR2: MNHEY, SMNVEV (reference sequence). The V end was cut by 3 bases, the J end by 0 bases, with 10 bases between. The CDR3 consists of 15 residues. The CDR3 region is CASSLEALSTDTQYF. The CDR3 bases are TGTGCCAGCAGTTTGGAAGCGTTGAGCACAGATACGCAGTATTTT.

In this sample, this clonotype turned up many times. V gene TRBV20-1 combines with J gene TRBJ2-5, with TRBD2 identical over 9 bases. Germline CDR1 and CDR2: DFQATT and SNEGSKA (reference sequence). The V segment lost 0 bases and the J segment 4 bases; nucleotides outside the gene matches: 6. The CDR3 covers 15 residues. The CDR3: CSARDPRRGGETQYF. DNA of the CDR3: TGCAGTGCTAGAGATCCGCGGCGGGGGGGAGAGACCCAGTACTTC.

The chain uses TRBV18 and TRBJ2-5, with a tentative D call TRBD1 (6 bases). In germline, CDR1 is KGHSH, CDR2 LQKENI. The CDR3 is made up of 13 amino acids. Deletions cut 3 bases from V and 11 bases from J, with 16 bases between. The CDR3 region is CASSPVSSGEQYF. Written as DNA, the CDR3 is TGTGCCAGCTCACCTGTTAGCTCAGGGGAGCAGTACTTC.

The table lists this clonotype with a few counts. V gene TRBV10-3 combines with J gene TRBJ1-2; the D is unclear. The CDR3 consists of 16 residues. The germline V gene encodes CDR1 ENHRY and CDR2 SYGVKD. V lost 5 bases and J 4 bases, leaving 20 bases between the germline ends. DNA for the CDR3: TGTGCCATCAGTATTATTGAGGGCGGGCGGACCTATGGCTACACCTTC. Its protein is CAISIIEGGRTYGYTF.

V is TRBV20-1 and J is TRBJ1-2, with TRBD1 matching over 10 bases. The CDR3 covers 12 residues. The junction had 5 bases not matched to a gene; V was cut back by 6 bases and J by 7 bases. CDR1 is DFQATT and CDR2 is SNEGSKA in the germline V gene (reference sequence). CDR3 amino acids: CSARQGASGYTF. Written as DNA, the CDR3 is TGCAGTGCAAGACAGGGGGCAAGTGGCTACACCTTC.

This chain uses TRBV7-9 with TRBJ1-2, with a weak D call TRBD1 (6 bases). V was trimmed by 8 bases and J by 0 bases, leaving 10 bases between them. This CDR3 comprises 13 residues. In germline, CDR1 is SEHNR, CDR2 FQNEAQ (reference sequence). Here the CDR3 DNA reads TGTGCCAGCGGCGGGGGCCCTAACTATGGCTACACCTTC. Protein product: CASGGGPNYGYTF. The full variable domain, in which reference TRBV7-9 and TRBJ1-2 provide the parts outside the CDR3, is DTGVSQNPRHKITKRGQNVTFRCDPISEHNRLYWYRQTLGQGPEFLTYFQNEAQLEKSRLLSDRFSAERPKGSFSTLEIQRTEQGDSAMYLCASGGGPNYGYTFGSGTRLTVV.

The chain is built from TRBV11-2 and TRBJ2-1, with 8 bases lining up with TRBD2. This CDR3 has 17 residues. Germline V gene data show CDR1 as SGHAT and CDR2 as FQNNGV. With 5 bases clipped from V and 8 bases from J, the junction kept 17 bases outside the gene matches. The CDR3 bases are TGTGCCAGCAGCCGAGCGAGGGCAGCGGGGGCCAGGGATGAGCAGTTCTTC. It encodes CASSRARAAGARDEQFF. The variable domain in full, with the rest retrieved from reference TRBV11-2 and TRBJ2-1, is EAGVAQSPRYKIIEKRQSVAFWCNPISGHATLYWYQQILGQGPKLLIQFQNNGVVDDSQLPKDRFSAERLKGVDSTLKIQPAKLEDSAVYLCASSRARAAGARDEQFFGPGTRLTVL.

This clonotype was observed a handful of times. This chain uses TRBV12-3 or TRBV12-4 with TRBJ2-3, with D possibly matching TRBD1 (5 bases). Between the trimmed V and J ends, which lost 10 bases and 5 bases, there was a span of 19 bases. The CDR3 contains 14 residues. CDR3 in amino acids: CATKLGAFRDTQYF. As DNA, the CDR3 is TGTGCCACCAAACTTGGGGCTTTTCGAGATACGCAGTATTTT.

The chain's CDR3 is CAISEAGGYGYTF. The CDR3 bases are TGTGCCATCAGCGAAGCGGGGGGTTATGGCTACACCTTC. V is TRBV10-3 and J is TRBJ1-2; possible D gene TRBD1, 5 bases. CDR3 length: 13 amino acids. Trimming removed 6 bases from V and 5 bases from J, with 13 bases in between. The V gene's germline CDR1 is ENHRY and CDR2 SYGVKD.

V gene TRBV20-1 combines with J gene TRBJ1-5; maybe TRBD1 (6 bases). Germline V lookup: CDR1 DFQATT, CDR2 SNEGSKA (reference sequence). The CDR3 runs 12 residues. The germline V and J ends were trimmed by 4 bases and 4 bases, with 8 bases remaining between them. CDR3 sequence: CSATRGNQPQHF. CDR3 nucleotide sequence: TGCAGTGCTACCAGGGGAAATCAGCCCCAGCATTTT.

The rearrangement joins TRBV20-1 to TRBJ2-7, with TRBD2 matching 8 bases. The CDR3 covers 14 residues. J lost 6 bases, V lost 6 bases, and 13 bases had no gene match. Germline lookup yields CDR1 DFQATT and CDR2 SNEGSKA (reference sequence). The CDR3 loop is CSALRDTSGGEQYF. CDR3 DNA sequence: TGCAGTGCCCTTAGGGACACTAGCGGCGGCGAGCAGTACTTC.

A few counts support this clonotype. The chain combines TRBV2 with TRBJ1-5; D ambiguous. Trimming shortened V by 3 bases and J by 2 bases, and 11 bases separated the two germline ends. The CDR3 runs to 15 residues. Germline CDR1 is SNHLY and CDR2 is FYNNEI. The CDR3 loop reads CASSDDGLGNQPQHF. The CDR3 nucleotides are TGTGCCAGCAGTGATGACGGACTTGGCAATCAGCCCCAGCATTTT. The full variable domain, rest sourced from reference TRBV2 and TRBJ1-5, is EPEVTQTPSHQVTQMGQEVILRCVPISNHLYFYWYRQILGQKVEFLVSFYNNEISEKSEIFDDQFSVERPDGSNFTLKIRSTKLEDSAMYFCASSDDGLGNQPQHFGDGTRLSIL.

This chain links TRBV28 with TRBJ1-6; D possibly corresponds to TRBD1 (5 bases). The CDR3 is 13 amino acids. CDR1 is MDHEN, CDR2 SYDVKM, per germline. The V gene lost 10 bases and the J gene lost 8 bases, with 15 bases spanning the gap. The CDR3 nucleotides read TGTGCCACCAGAGCTTTCAGGGATTCACCCCTCCACTTT. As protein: CATRAFRDSPLHF.

CDR3: CASTAGHPYEQYF. As DNA, the CDR3 is TGTGCCAGCACCGCGGGACACCCCTACGAGCAGTACTTC. The chain links TRBV6-5 to TRBJ2-7; D assignment may be TRBD1 or TRBD2 (6 bases each). The CDR3 loop spans 13 amino acids. From germline, CDR1 is MNHEY and CDR2 SVGAGI. V shed 7 bases and J shed 2 bases, with 12 bases lying between them.

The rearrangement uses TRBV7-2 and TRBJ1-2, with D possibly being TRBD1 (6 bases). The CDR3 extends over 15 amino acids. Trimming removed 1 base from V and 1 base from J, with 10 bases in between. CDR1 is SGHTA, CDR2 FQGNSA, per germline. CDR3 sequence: CASSLGGGVNYGYTF. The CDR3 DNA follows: TGTGCCAGCAGCTTAGGGGGGGGCGTTAACTATGGCTACACCTTC.

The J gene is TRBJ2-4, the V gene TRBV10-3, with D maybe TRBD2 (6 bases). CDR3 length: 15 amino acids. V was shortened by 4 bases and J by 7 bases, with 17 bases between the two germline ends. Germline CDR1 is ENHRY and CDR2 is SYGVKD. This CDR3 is CAISGQSPGGNIQYF. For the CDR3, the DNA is TGTGCCATCAGTGGGCAATCACCCGGGGGTAACATTCAGTACTTC.